The TCR beta chain described here comes from a study of shared clonotypes between healthy human individuals. About the study: CD4 naive cells filled three plates per donor, CD4 memory three, CD8 naive two and CD8 memory one. Study-level points and caveats: Sampling involved blood alone; tissue repertoires likely differ. Represented genetic and exposure-history diversity was restricted by having few donors.

A CD45RA-negative memory subset and a CD45RA+ naive subset were separated from the CD4+ cells. The table came from immunoSEQ multiplex PCR; TCRdb's copy has only in-frame clones and leaves some out. The repertoire holds around 1.1 million clones, 60% to 80% seen once, with almost 0.9% in the top ten. Turning to this clone: Its antigen is as yet unknown.

This CDR3 contains 17 residues. Germline loops: CDR1 ENHRY, CDR2 SYGVKD. With V trimmed by 6 bases and J by 0 bases, 9 bases remained unmatched. This rearrangement joins TRBV10-3 to TRBJ2-7; 12 bases fit TRBD2. What was sequenced was memory CD4+ T cells from PBMCs. Subset of the sample: CD45RA-negative fraction. This sequence was found in a man between 18 and 35 years old in good health. Some clones in this sample may be carry-over from other donors' samples. The CDR3 sequence: CAIRPSASGRVSYEQYF. The CDR3 DNA follows: TGTGCCATCAGGCCGTCGGCTAGCGGGAGGGTCTCCTACGAGCAGTACTTC.